One sample yielded the 32 T cell receptor beta chains listed below, sequenced in a study of Ad26.COV2.S vaccination and SARS-CoV-2 variants. This table comes from immunoSEQ multiplex PCR, and its TCRdb copy is limited to in-frame clones, with some not included. The sample has 350,000 to 450,000 clones, roughly 94% seen once; the top ten hold under 4%. The input for sequencing was peripheral blood, taken after recovery from COVID-19. These receptor sequences come from a human donor who had recovered from COVID-19.

The rearrangement links TRBV7-9 to TRBJ1-1; TRBD1 is a possible D gene (5 bases). The CDR3 sequence is 15 residues long. Trimming removed 2 bases from V and 2 bases from J, with 12 bases in between. Germline V CDR1 and CDR2: SEHNR, FQNEAQ (reference sequence). The CDR3 loop reads CASSLQRDLNTEAFF. CDR3 nucleotides: TGTGCCAGCAGCTTACAGCGGGACCTCAACACTGAAGCTTTCTTT.

This rearrangement joins TRBV7-9 to TRBJ1-2; D is possibly TRBD1 (5 bases). CDR1 is SEHNR, CDR2 FQNEAQ, per germline (reference sequence). The CDR3 runs to 14 residues. V lost 3 bases and J lost 6, with 14 bases in between. The CDR3 DNA reads as TGTGCCAGCAGCTTTATGGGGTTAGGGGATGGCTACACCTTC. Encoded protein: CASSFMGLGDGYTF.

The chain employs TRBV9 and TRBJ1-2, with unresolved D. The CDR3 runs to 11 residues. Germline V gene data show CDR1 as SGDLS and CDR2 as YYNGEE. V was clipped by 0 bases and J by 7 bases, with 4 bases between them. The CDR3 DNA reads TGTGCCAGCAGCGTAGCCGGTGGCTACACCTTC. Amino acids: CASSVAGGYTF.

This chain joins TRBV5-4 and TRBJ1-1; D uncertain. This CDR3 comprises 16 residues. V was cut by 0 bases and J by 3 bases, with 15 bases left in between. Per germline, CDR1 SGHNT and CDR2 YYREEE (reference sequence). In DNA, the CDR3 is TGTGCCAGCAGCTTGGCCGGGAGAGGGAGGGACACTGAAGCTTTCTTT. Translated: CASSLAGRGRDTEAFF.

CDR3 amino acids: CASSSFLETQYF. In DNA, the CDR3 is TGTGCCAGCAGCTCTTTCCTGGAGACCCAGTACTTC. This sequence joins TRBV7-9 and TRBJ2-5; D not certain. The germline V gene has CDR1 SEHNR and CDR2 FQNEAQ (reference sequence). V was cut by 4 bases and J by 5 bases, with 8 bases left in between. The CDR3 has 12 residues.

The chain joins TRBV20-1 to TRBJ2-5; 9 bases are shared with TRBD2. J was trimmed by 1 base and V by 3 bases; bases with no gene match: 6. Germline V lookup: CDR1 DFQATT, CDR2 SNEGSKA (reference sequence). CDR3 length: 15 residues. The CDR3 loop is CSASMVAGVQETQYF. The CDR3 DNA sequence: TGCAGTGCTAGTATGGTAGCGGGGGTCCAAGAGACCCAGTACTTC.

CDR3 DNA: TGCAGTGCTCGGACGAGTGTCAGCTACACCTTC. Protein sequence: CSARTSVSYTF. The chain uses TRBV20-1 and TRBJ1-2; D remains ambiguous. Between the trimmed V and J ends, which lost 5 bases and 9 bases, there was a span of 13 bases. The CDR3 runs to 11 residues. Germline values: CDR1 DFQATT, CDR2 SNEGSKA (reference sequence).

The rearrangement uses TRBV4-1 and TRBJ1-2; 9 nucleotides align to TRBD1. Germline CDR1 and CDR2: MGHRA and YSYEKL. CDR3 size: 15 residues. Trimming took 4 bases from V and 4 from J; bases not matched to a gene: 7. The CDR3 reads CASSPGTGNTYGYTF. CDR3 nucleotides: TGCGCCAGCAGCCCGGGGACAGGGAACACCTATGGCTACACCTTC.

As DNA, the CDR3 is TGTGCCAGCAGTAACCTAGCGGGGGGAGACCAAGAGACCCAGTACTTC. Protein product: CASSNLAGGDQETQYF. The chain combines TRBV6-2 or TRBV6-3 with TRBJ2-5, with 11 bases aligning to TRBD2. The CDR3 covers 16 residues. The ends lost 5 bases at V and 0 bases at J; junction bases unmatched: 5. The germline V gene encodes CDR1 MNHEY and CDR2 SVGEGT.

The chain joins TRBV27 to TRBJ2-3, with TRBD1 as a possible D gene (5 bases). Germline CDR1 is MNHEY and CDR2 is SMNVEV (reference sequence). This CDR3 region has 15 residues. V lost 4 bases, J lost 3 bases, and 14 bases lay in between. This CDR3 reads CASSWLGRATDTQYF. CDR3 sequence (DNA): TGTGCCAGCAGTTGGTTGGGCAGGGCGACAGATACGCAGTATTTT.

A word on this clone: The same CDR3 also results from other DNA sequences found in this sample. V gene TRBV20-1 combines with J gene TRBJ1-2, with D uncertain. Trimming cost V 6 bases and J 4 bases, with 3 bases left between them. The CDR3 runs 9 residues. CDR1 and CDR2 (germline): DFQATT, SNEGSKA (reference sequence). CDR3: CSASYGYTF. DNA for the CDR3: TGCAGTGCCAGCTATGGCTACACCTTC.

CDR3 nucleotide sequence: TGTGCCAGCAGTGACTCAGGGCGGGGGACAGGGCTCTCTGGGGCCAACGTCCTGACTTTC. Its translation is CASSDSGRGTGLSGANVLTF. This rearrangement joins TRBV6-4 to TRBJ2-6; 9 bases line up with TRBD1. There are 20 residues in the CDR3. Germline V gene data show CDR1 as MRHNA and CDR2 as SNTAGT. After removal of 0 bases from V and 0 bases from J, the junction contained 9 bases not matched to a gene.

This chain joins TRBV7-2 and TRBJ2-1; 7 bases are shared with TRBD1. From germline, CDR1 is SGHTA and CDR2 FQGNSA. CDR3 length: 13 amino acids. V shed 5 bases and J 9 bases; nucleotides not matched to a gene: 7. CDR3 protein: CASSPRQGGEQFF. In DNA, the CDR3 is TGTGCCAGCAGCCCCCGACAGGGTGGTGAGCAGTTCTTC.

CDR3 residues: CASSQVGGGGGGYTF. CDR3 DNA: TGTGCCAGCAGCCAAGTCGGCGGAGGGGGAGGGGGCTACACCTTC. V gene TRBV3-1 (or the pseudogene TRBV3-2) combines with J gene TRBJ1-2, with D possibly being TRBD1 (6 bases). CDR3 length: 15 residues. V lost 1 base to trimming and J lost 8 bases, with 17 bases between them. CDR1 is LGHDT and CDR2 is YNNKEL in the germline V gene (reference sequence).

The rearrangement uses TRBV11-2 and TRBJ2-7, with no clear D. The length of the CDR3 is 13 residues. The ends were cut back, 2 bases at V and 2 bases at J, with 7 bases in the middle. CDR1 is SGHAT, CDR2 FQNNGV, per germline. CDR3 region: CASSLFPTYEQYF. DNA for the CDR3: TGTGCCAGCAGCTTATTTCCCACCTACGAGCAGTACTTC.

The CDR3 DNA sequence: TGTGCCAGCAGTTTACCGGGACAGACTATACCCCATAGCAATCAGCCCCAGCATTTT. It translates to CASSLPGQTIPHSNQPQHF. The chain recombines TRBV27 with TRBJ1-5, with 7 bases aligning to TRBD1. This CDR3 comprises 19 residues. The germline gives CDR1 MNHEY, CDR2 SMNVEV (reference sequence). Trimming removed 2 bases from V and 0 bases from J; junction bases left unmatched: 13.

The chain recombines TRBV9 with TRBJ2-5; D may be TRBD1 or TRBD2 (6 bases each). The V gene lost 0 bases and the J gene lost 4 bases, with 16 bases spanning the gap. Germline CDR1 reads SGDLS; CDR2 reads YYNGEE. This CDR3 is 16 amino acids long. The CDR3 bases are TGTGCCAGCAGCGTAGGGACTACAGGGAACAGAGAGACCCAGTACTTC. Protein sequence: CASSVGTTGNRETQYF.

The genes are TRBV19 and TRBJ1-4; a weak D match, TRBD1 (5 bases). Trimming pared 6 bases from V and 8 bases from J, leaving 16 bases between. The CDR3 is made up of 14 amino acids. Germline CDR1 reads LNHDA; CDR2 reads SQIVND (reference sequence). CDR3 sequence (DNA): TGTGCCAGTAGGCTCGGGGGATCCGGAGAAAAACTGTTTTTT. It codes for CASRLGGSGEKLFF.

The rearrangement uses TRBV6-5 and TRBJ2-7; D not resolved. The CDR3 length is 15 residues. V lost 4 bases, J lost 2 bases, and 15 bases lay in between. The V gene's germline CDR1 is MNHEY and CDR2 SVGAGI. Written as DNA, the CDR3 is TGTGCCAGCAGTTCCTCCACTGACACTCCCTACGAGCAGTACTTC. It is translated as CASSSSTDTPYEQYF.

The sample holds one count of this clone. This chain links TRBV19 with TRBJ1-2; 7 nucleotides align to TRBD1. Germline values: CDR1 LNHDA, CDR2 SQIVND (reference sequence). With V trimmed by 5 bases and J by 4 bases, 10 bases remained unmatched. The length of the CDR3 is 15 residues. CDR3 sequence (DNA): TGTGCCAGTAGTCCAGGGGGGGGAATAAGCTATGGCTACACCTTC. Residues: CASSPGGGISYGYTF. Full variable domain (remainder filled in from reference TRBV19 and TRBJ1-2): DGGITQSPKYLFRKEGQNVTLSCEQNLNHDAMYWYRQDPGQGLRLIYYSQIVNDFQKGDIAEGYSVSREKKESFPLTVTSAQKNPTAFYLCASSPGGGISYGYTFGSGTRLTVV.

The rearrangement links TRBV3-1 (or the pseudogene TRBV3-2) to TRBJ1-1, with D unclear. V lost 4 bases, J lost 1 base, and 4 bases lay in between. The CDR3 runs to 12 residues. Germline loops: CDR1 LGHDT, CDR2 YNNKEL (reference sequence). The CDR3 loop is CASSLRNTEAFF. CDR3 DNA: TGTGCCAGCAGCCTAAGGAACACTGAAGCTTTCTTT.

This chain uses TRBV6-2 or TRBV6-3 with TRBJ1-2; D remains unclear. This CDR3 is built from 16 residues. V lost 0 bases and J lost 8, with 19 bases in between. Germline lookup yields CDR1 MNHEY and CDR2 SVGEGT. The CDR3 reads CASSYSPPRSLWGYTF. DNA of the CDR3: TGTGCCAGCAGTTACTCCCCGCCACGGAGTCTGTGGGGCTACACCTTC.

The J gene is TRBJ2-7, the V gene TRBV6-6, with D unresolved. From germline, CDR1 is MNHNY and CDR2 SVGAGI (reference sequence). The ends were cut back, 5 bases at V and 6 bases at J, with 8 bases in the middle. This CDR3 spans 11 amino acids. The CDR3, as DNA: TGTGCCAGCAGTCCCGATGTCGAGCAGTACTTC. The encoded protein is CASSPDVEQYF.

The chain joins TRBV2 to TRBJ2-2; possibly TRBD1 for D (5 bases). Germline values: CDR1 SNHLY, CDR2 FYNNEI. The CDR3 contains 18 residues. The germline V and J ends were trimmed by 6 bases and 0 bases, with 20 bases remaining between them. The CDR3 coding sequence is TGTGCCAGCAGCCGTTGGACCCCAGGGATATCGAACACCGGGGAGCTGTTTTTT. Its translation: CASSRWTPGISNTGELFF.

This rearrangement joins TRBV6-5 to TRBJ2-5; D might be TRBD1 or TRBD2, each matching 5 bases. The CDR3 consists of 15 residues. V was cut by 7 bases and J by 5 bases, with 20 bases left in between. The germline gives CDR1 MNHEY, CDR2 SVGAGI. CDR3 amino acids: CASTEGNSQTETQYF. The CDR3 DNA sequence: TGTGCCAGCACAGAGGGGAACTCCCAGACGGAGACCCAGTACTTC.

The chain combines TRBV5-1 with TRBJ2-3, with D perhaps TRBD1 (6 bases). Germline V gives CDR1 SGHRS, CDR2 YFSETQ. This CDR3 has 20 residues. Trimming took off 0 bases at V and 4 bases at J, with 27 bases between the two ends. CDR3 loop: CASSLGWRTTGWSGADTQYF. CDR3 DNA: TGCGCCAGCAGCTTGGGATGGAGGACCACAGGGTGGAGCGGCGCAGATACGCAGTATTTT.

The chain couples TRBV12-5 to TRBJ1-2; D unresolved. The CDR3 has 15 residues. CDR1 is LGHNT and CDR2 is FRNRAP in the germline V gene. With 0 bases removed from V and 3 bases from J, the gap between germline ends came to 11 bases. The CDR3 DNA is TGTGCTAGTGGTTTGGTACCGCTCATCTACTATGGCTACACCTTC. This translates into CASGLVPLIYYGYTF.

V gene TRBV7-9 combines with J gene TRBJ1-2; D gene uncertain. CDR1 is SEHNR, CDR2 FQNEAQ, per germline (reference sequence). Between the trimmed V and J ends, which lost 1 base and 8 bases, there was a span of 5 bases. The length of the CDR3 is 11 residues. This CDR3 reads CASSLERGYTF. In DNA, the CDR3 is TGTGCCAGCAGCTTAGAACGGGGCTACACCTTC.

This clone appeared once. The V and J genes are TRBV5-1 and TRBJ1-2; possible D gene TRBD1, 5 bases. The germline V and J ends were trimmed by 0 bases and 0 bases, with 12 bases remaining between them. Germline CDR1 is SGHRS and CDR2 is YFSETQ. CDR3 length equals 16 residues. CDR3 coding DNA: TGCGCCAGCAGCTTGGGGCAGGGCCAGACTAACTATGGCTACACCTTC. Its translation is CASSLGQGQTNYGYTF.

The chain joins TRBV5-4 to TRBJ2-5; 8 bases are a match to TRBD2. This CDR3 contains 16 residues. Trimming at V came to 4 bases and at J to 1 base, leaving 9 bases not matched to a gene. Germline values: CDR1 SGHNT, CDR2 YYREEE (reference sequence). The CDR3 sequence: CASSPRKRGGQETQYF. In DNA, the CDR3 is TGTGCCAGCAGCCCGAGAAAACGGGGGGGCCAAGAGACCCAGTACTTC.

V is TRBV6-1 and J is TRBJ1-4; 7 nucleotides agree with TRBD1. Trimming removed 8 bases from V and 10 bases from J; junction bases left unmatched: 16. CDR3 size: 15 residues. Germline V CDR1 and CDR2: MNHNS, SASEGT. The CDR3 region has the DNA TGTGCCAGCCGCCCACAAGGGGGCTGGGGAGTAAAACTGTTTTTT. This codes for CASRPQGGWGVKLFF.

The chain carries TRBV28 and TRBJ1-5; 10 bases fit TRBD1. With 6 bases clipped from V and 7 bases from J, the junction kept 6 bases outside the gene matches. Germline CDR1 is MDHEN and CDR2 is SYDVKM. The CDR3 runs 14 residues. The CDR3 reads CASRETGGEQPQHF. CDR3 sequence (DNA): TGTGCCAGCAGGGAGACAGGGGGCGAACAGCCCCAGCATTTT.